Listed below are T cell receptor beta chains from one sample, sequenced in a study of T cell repertoires in cytomegalovirus infection. One entry per CDR3 protein results from TCRdb running MiXCR on the reads. The table shows about 190,000 distinct CDR3 sequences, with approximately 28% occurring only once. The sequencing sample was made of PBMCs. These receptors all stem from a human donor in good health (CMV status not recorded). Some clones in this sample may be carry-over from other donors' samples. The CDR3 runs from the conserved cysteine through the conserved F or W. A D gene is named only where the DNA matches it firmly. Size is omitted from some rows. Given values are once, few, many or a class for expanded clones.

CDR3aa	CDR3nt	d_gene	v_gene	abundance	j_gene
CASSQSWNQPQHF	TGTGCCAGCAGCCAGAGCTGGAATCAGCCCCAGCATTTT	NA	TRBV3-1	NA	TRBJ1-5
CSARSLAGMQETQYF	TGCAGTGCTAGGTCCTTAGCGGGGATGCAAGAGACCCAGTACTTC	TRBD2	TRBV20-1	NA	TRBJ2-5
CASSLAGGEQAGYTF	TGTGCCAGCAGCTTAGCGGGCGGGGAGCAGGCTGGCTACACCTTC	NA	TRBV7-2	medium-sized	TRBJ1-2
CASSLPGHKKGSNQPQHF	TGTGCCAGCAGTTTACCGGGACATAAAAAGGGGAGCAATCAGCCCCAGCATTTT	NA	TRBV12-3/TRBV12-4	NA	TRBJ1-5
CASSLAITGGDTEAFF	TGTGCCAGCAGCTTAGCGATAACAGGTGGGGACACTGAAGCTTTCTTT	NA	TRBV7-8	NA	TRBJ1-1
CASSLPGLDSYEQYF	TGTGCCAGCAGTTTACCAGGGCTGGATTCCTACGAGCAGTACTTC	NA	TRBV28	NA	TRBJ2-7
CSVEDRGPGSYNEQFF	TGCAGCGTTGAAGATCGAGGGCCGGGGTCCTACAATGAGCAGTTCTTC	NA	TRBV29-1	NA	TRBJ2-1
CSARDPGTSAYEQYF	TGCAGTGCTAGAGATCCAGGGACTAGCGCCTACGAGCAGTACTTC	TRBD2	TRBV20-1	few	TRBJ2-7
CASSEGTAYEKLFF	TGTGCCAGCAGTGAAGGTACCGCCTATGAAAAACTGTTTTTT	NA	TRBV6-1	NA	TRBJ1-4
CASSLELGRPQHF	TGCGCCAGCAGCTTGGAATTGGGGAGGCCCCAGCATTTT	NA	TRBV5-1	NA	TRBJ1-5
CASSPPRRSLSTDTQYF	TGTGCCAGCAGCCCCCCGCGAAGGTCCCTTAGCACAGATACGCAGTATTTT	NA	TRBV12-3/TRBV12-4	NA	TRBJ2-3
CASSYFKGDGEKLFF	TGTGCCAGCAGTTACTTCAAGGGGGATGGTGAAAAACTGTTTTTT	NA	TRBV6-5	NA	TRBJ1-4
CAISERRSGANVLTF	TGTGCCATCAGTGAACGAAGGTCTGGGGCCAACGTCCTGACTTTC	NA	TRBV10-3	few	TRBJ2-6
CASSPRQGPANYGYTF	TGTGCCAGCAGCCCAAGACAGGGACCGGCTAACTATGGCTACACCTTC	TRBD1	TRBV7-9	NA	TRBJ1-2
CASSQGLDFHEQYF	TGTGCCAGCAGCCAGGGCCTGGACTTTCACGAGCAGTACTTC	NA	TRBV7-3	NA	TRBJ2-7
CASSLAPASGASDTQYF	TGTGCCAGCAGCTTAGCCCCGGCTAGCGGGGCGTCAGATACGCAGTATTTT	TRBD2	TRBV7-2	many	TRBJ2-3
CASSRQLNTEAFF	TGTGCCAGCAGCCGACAGCTGAACACTGAAGCTTTCTTT	NA	TRBV11-3	few	TRBJ1-1
CASSLTSGGHGDTQYF	TGTGCCAGCAGCTTAACATCAGGGGGGCACGGAGATACGCAGTATTTT	NA	TRBV7-2	few	TRBJ2-3
CASSPGTSTDTQYF	TGTGCCAGCAGCCCGGGGACTAGCACAGATACGCAGTATTTT	NA	TRBV11-3	few	TRBJ2-3
CASRAEGLNTEAFF	TGTGCCAGCAGGGCGGAAGGGTTGAACACTGAAGCTTTCTTT	NA	TRBV7-3	NA	TRBJ1-1
CASNAEGLKNTEAFF	TGTGCCAGCAACGCGGAGGGCCTGAAGAACACTGAAGCTTTCTTT	NA	TRBV6-1	few	TRBJ1-1
CASSPVLAGGYNEQFF	TGTGCCAGCAGCCCTGTCCTAGCGGGGGGCTACAATGAGCAGTTCTTC	TRBD2	TRBV7-8	NA	TRBJ2-1
CASSDRETQYF	TGTGCCAGCAGTGATCGAGAGACCCAGTACTTC	NA	TRBV2	NA	TRBJ2-5
CASSLKTGVNEQFF	TGTGCCAGCAGCTTGAAAACAGGGGTTAATGAGCAGTTCTTC	TRBD1	TRBV11-2	few	TRBJ2-1
CASSFDRSNEKLFF	TGTGCCAGCAGCTTCGACAGATCTAATGAAAAACTGTTTTTT	NA	TRBV5-4	NA	TRBJ1-4
CASSLFAGAVTDTQYF	TGTGCCAGCAGCTTGTTTGCGGGGGCTGTCACAGATACGCAGTATTTT	NA	TRBV5-6	NA	TRBJ2-3
CASSLRAGVNEQYF	TGTGCCAGCAGCTTACGGGCGGGGGTAAACGAGCAGTACTTC	TRBD2	TRBV7-2	many	TRBJ2-7
CASISGGQAGELFF	TGTGCCAGCATCAGCGGGGGGCAGGCCGGGGAGCTGTTTTTT	TRBD2	TRBV12-3/TRBV12-4	NA	TRBJ2-2
CASSLSGDGNSPLHF	TGTGCCAGCAGCTTATCAGGGGACGGCAATTCACCCCTCCACTTT	NA	TRBV13	NA	TRBJ1-6
CASSAQNLAQHF	TGTGCCAGCAGCGCACAGAATTTGGCCCAGCATTTT	NA	TRBV7-2	NA	TRBJ1-5